Here is one T cell receptor (beta chain) with its context. This sample is part of a study of blood T cell repertoires in COVID-19. V gave up 1 base and J gave up 8 bases, with 14 bases separating them. Germline CDR1 is MDHEN and CDR2 is SYDVKM. The length of the CDR3 is 15 residues. Authors' analysis steps: Using reference gene primer amplification, nucleated cell counts were estimated. Data came from immunoSEQ multiplex PCR; TCRdb stores just in-frame clones and leaves some out. The DNA was the basis for D and trimming; V, J and clone size are from that table. The sample yields fewer than 25,000 clones, roughly 86% seen once.

The sequenced sample consisted of peripheral blood. This clonotype was sampled from a human donor in a cohort sampled during active COVID-19. The donor label of this sample is uncertain. The V call is TRBV28, the J call TRBJ1-4; no clear D. CDR3 nucleotides: TGTGCCAGCAGTTTATACCCCGGTAGGCGGGAAAAACTGTTTTTT. Translating gives CASSLYPGRREKLFF.